These T cell receptor beta chains were read from a single sample in a study of OX40 agonist ivuxolimab in advanced cancers. The table came from immunoSEQ multiplex PCR; TCRdb's copy has only in-frame clones and leaves some out. The sample contains approximately 76,000 clones, around nine tenths of which appear only once. The source material was CD4+ or CD8+ T cells sorted from blood, sampled in a trial of the OX40 agonist ivuxolimab. All receptors come from an adult with an advanced solid tumor such as melanoma, head and neck, liver or kidney cancer. CDR3s include the opening cysteine and the closing phenylalanine or tryptophan. Each record gives: clone size, V gene, D gene, J gene, CDR3 DNA, CDR3 protein. A D gene is named only where the DNA matches it firmly. Where a row states a size, it is once, few, many or the class of an expanded clone; other rows omit it.

>.|TRBV15|.|TRBJ1-3
TGTGCCACCAGCAGAGAGGGGGCTTCTGGAAACACCATATATTTT
CATSREGASGNTIYF
>.|TRBV5-1|.|TRBJ2-7
TGCGCCAGCGGGTTCGGGAATGGGTACTACGAGCAGTACTTC
CASGFGNGYYEQYF
>.|TRBV28|TRBD1|TRBJ2-7
TGTGCCAGCAGTCTAGGACAGGGGGCGCGAGAGCAGTACTTC
CASSLGQGAREQYF
>.|TRBV7-9|.|TRBJ2-1
TGTGCCAGCAGTGCCCTGGCAGGTCGGAATGAGCAGTTCTTC
CASSALAGRNEQFF
>once|TRBV5-1|.|TRBJ1-6
TGCGCCACCCGGGAGGGCCAAACTAATTCACCCCTCCACTTT
CATREGQTNSPLHF
>.|TRBV10-2|.|TRBJ1-4
TGCGCCAGCAGTGCAGGAGTGAGGGTTCAAGCAACTAATGAAAAACTGTTTTTT
CASSAGVRVQATNEKLFF
>.|TRBV7-8|.|TRBJ2-1
TGTGCCAGCAGCTTACCTCGGACTACCTACAATGAGCAGTTCTTC
CASSLPRTTYNEQFF
>.|TRBV10-2|.|TRBJ2-4
TGCGCCAGCAACCCAGGGGAGGCCAAAAACATTCAGTACTTC
CASNPGEAKNIQYF
>.|TRBV7-7|.|TRBJ2-5
TGTGCCAGCAGCTTAGCGGACGAGTCCTCCTCTGCCCAGTACTTC
CASSLADESSSAQYF
>.|TRBV16|.|TRBJ1-1
TGTGCCAGCAGCCAAACCCGGGTATTTAACACTGAAGCTTTCTTT
CASSQTRVFNTEAFF
>.|TRBV30|TRBD1|TRBJ1-3
TGTGCCTTCGGACAGGGGGCTGGAAACACCATATATTTT
CAFGQGAGNTIYF
>.|TRBV7-2|TRBD2|TRBJ2-5
TGTGCCAGCAGCCGGACCCCAGGGGAGCGGGGGGGAAAAGAGACCCAGTACTTC
CASSRTPGERGGKETQYF
>.|TRBV13|.|TRBJ1-3
TGTGCCAGCAGCTCAGCAAGTTTCCTGAGAAACACCATATATTTT
CASSSASFLRNTIYF
>.|TRBV29-1|.|TRBJ2-1
TGCAGCGTGGAGGCAGGAAATGAGCAGTTCTTC
CSVEAGNEQFF
>.|TRBV4-3|.|TRBJ2-2
TGCGCCAGCAGCCAAGATCAGTTGGGGCCTTCGAACACCGGGGAGCTGTTTTTT
CASSQDQLGPSNTGELFF
>.|TRBV28|TRBD1|TRBJ1-5
TGTGCCAGCAGTTACGCCCGGGACAGTAGCAATCAGCCCCAGCATTTT
CASSYARDSSNQPQHF
>.|TRBV18|.|TRBJ2-7
TGTGCCAGCTCTGAAGGGGTCTACGAGCAGTACTTC
CASSEGVYEQYF
>.|TRBV6-1|.|TRBJ1-1
TGTGCCAGCAGCGTCCGGCCGGACACTGAAGCTTTCTTT
CASSVRPDTEAFF
>.|TRBV27|.|TRBJ1-2
TGTGCCAGCAGTTCGCCCAGACAGGCCCCATATGGCTACACCTTC
CASSSPRQAPYGYTF
>once|TRBV28|TRBD2|TRBJ2-7
TGTGCCAGCACCTTAGGGGGTAGCGGGGGAGTCAACGAGCAGTACTTC
CASTLGGSGGVNEQYF
>few|TRBV5-1|.|TRBJ1-2
TGCGCCAGCAGTCTGGGTCCGGGACGGAACTATGGCTACACCTTC
CASSLGPGRNYGYTF
>.|TRBV6-6|.|TRBJ1-5
TGTGCCAGTGGCCGGACGGGAGATCAGCCCCAGCATTTT
CASGRTGDQPQHF
>.|TRBV4-2|.|TRBJ1-2
TGTGCCAGCAGCCAAGATTTAATCTCCTATGGCTACACCTTC
CASSQDLISYGYTF
>.|TRBV10-3|.|TRBJ1-1
TGTGCCATCAGCAAAGTTGGTAGCACTGAAGCTTTCTTT
CAISKVGSTEAFF
>.|TRBV7-8|.|TRBJ2-7
TGTGCCAGCAGCCCACACAGGGTTTACGTCTACGAGCAGTACTTC
CASSPHRVYVYEQYF
>.|TRBV27|TRBD1|TRBJ2-3
TGTGCCAGCAGTATCTGGGACAGGGCGGATACGCAGTATTTT
CASSIWDRADTQYF
>.|TRBV19|TRBD1|TRBJ2-1
TGTGCCAGTAGTCTCGGACAGGGTCAATACAATGAGCAGTTCTTC
CASSLGQGQYNEQFF
>.|TRBV5-1|TRBD2|TRBJ2-7
TGCGCCAGCAGCTCGACTTCCGGGACTACCTCCTACGAGCAGTACTTC
CASSSTSGTTSYEQYF
>.|TRBV6-1|TRBD1|TRBJ2-2
TGTGCCAGCACCCTAGGGACAGGGGGAACCGGGGAGCTGTTTTTT
CASTLGTGGTGELFF
>.|TRBV10-1|.|TRBJ2-2
TGCGCCAGCAGCCTCCTAGCAAGCGGGGAGCTGTTTTTT
CASSLLASGELFF
>.|TRBV5-1|.|TRBJ2-2
TGCGCCAGCAGCTTGAATCCGACCGCGAACACCGGGGAGCTGTTTTTT
CASSLNPTANTGELFF
>.|TRBV6-5|TRBD1|TRBJ2-7
TGTGCCTCCCGGCGGGGACAGGGCTCCTACGAGCAGTACTTC
CASRRGQGSYEQYF
>.|TRBV13|.|TRBJ1-6
TGTGCCAGCAGCCAAAGGCGACAGGACGGAAATTCACCCCTCCACTTT
CASSQRRQDGNSPLHF
>.|TRBV7-7|TRBD1|TRBJ2-5
TGTGCCAGCAGCTTAGACGGGACAGTCCAAGAGACCCAGTACTTC
CASSLDGTVQETQYF
>.|TRBV4-2|.|TRBJ1-4
TGTGCCAGCAGCCAAGCAAACAGAGACAGCAATGAAAAACTGTTTTTT
CASSQANRDSNEKLFF
>.|TRBV7-9|.|TRBJ1-2
TGTGCCAGCAGCTTAAATGACGGACGGACCCCCGGCTACACCTTC
CASSLNDGRTPGYTF
>.|TRBV10-3|.|TRBJ1-6
TGTGCCATCAGTGATCAAAGCAGAGCACCCCTCCACTTT
CAISDQSRAPLHF